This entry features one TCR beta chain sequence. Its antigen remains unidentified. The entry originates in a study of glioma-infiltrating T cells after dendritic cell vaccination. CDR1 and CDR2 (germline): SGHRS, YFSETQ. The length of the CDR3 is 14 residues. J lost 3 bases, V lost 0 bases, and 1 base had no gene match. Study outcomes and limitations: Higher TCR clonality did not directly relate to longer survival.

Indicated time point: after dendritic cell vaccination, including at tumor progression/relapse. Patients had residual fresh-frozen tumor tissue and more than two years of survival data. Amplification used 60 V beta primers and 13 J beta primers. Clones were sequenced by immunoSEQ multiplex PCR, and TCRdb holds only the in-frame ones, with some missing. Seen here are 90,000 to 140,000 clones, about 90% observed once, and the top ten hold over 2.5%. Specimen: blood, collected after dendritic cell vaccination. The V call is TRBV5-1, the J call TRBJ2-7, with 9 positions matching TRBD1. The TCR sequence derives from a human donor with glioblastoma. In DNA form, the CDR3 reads TGCGCCAGCAGCTTGGGACAGGGGGGCTACGAGCAGTACTTC. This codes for CASSLGQGGYEQYF. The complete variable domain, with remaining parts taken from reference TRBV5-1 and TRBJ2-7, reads KAGVTQTPRYLIKTRGQQVTLSCSPISGHRSVSWYQQTPGQGLQFLFEYFSETQRNKGNFPGRFSGRQFSNSRSEMNVSTLELGDSALYLCASSLGQGGYEQYFGPGTRLTVT.